This T cell receptor (beta chain) came from a study of metastatic and nonmetastatic thyroid tumors. Study-wide findings and caveats: Benign nodules were reported to have significantly lower TCR beta diversity than malignant thyroid tumors, in blood and tumor.

TCRdb re-analyzed the PCR reads using MiXCR. The sample records some 27,000 clones, 20% to 25% being singletons. The sample holds a few counts of this clone. What it binds is not known. The missing conserved phenylalanine or tryptophan at the end of this CDR3 makes a read error likely. Until they underwent thyroid surgery, no patient had received any treatment. The receptor comes from a male donor with papillary thyroid cancer or a benign thyroid nodule (not recorded which). Some clones in this sample may be carry-over from other donors' samples. The specimen was blood.

CDR3 DNA sequence: TGCGCCAGCAGGAAAAGAGAGGGGGCTGCTTCACCCCTCCACCTT. It encodes CASRKREGAASPLHL. V usage is TRBV5-1 and J usage is TRBJ1-6, with 7 bases matching TRBD1. Germline values: CDR1 SGHRS, CDR2 YFSETQ. V shed 5 bases and J 9 bases; nucleotides not matched to a gene: 11. The CDR3 covers 15 residues.